This T cell receptor beta chain emerged from a study of CD8 T cells in Susac syndrome. Study background: Sequenced Susac syndrome patients included over five with active disease and roughly 8 who were in remission. Study-level findings and limits: The study's TCR sequencing and HLA analysis covered a relatively small number of individuals, and the study acknowledged this.

V shed 1 base and J shed 8 bases, with 6 bases lying between them. This CDR3 comprises 12 residues. RNA amounts of about 0.5 to 1 ug underwent reverse transcription with random hexamers. It was immunoSEQ multiplex PCR that amplified TCR beta CDR3 across 54 Vbeta and 13 Jbeta. TCRdb independently ran MiXCR on the immunoSEQ multiplex PCR reads; one entry per CDR3 protein. The data show approximately 260,000 distinct CDR3 sequences, with 95% to 97% seen just once and 0.08% to 0.11% held by the top ten. About this clonotype: Its specificity is unknown.

The sample taken for sequencing was CD4+ T cells from PBMCs. The V gene is TRBV12-3 or TRBV12-4, the J gene TRBJ2-1; D not certain. The origin of this receptor is a human donor with Susac syndrome. In DNA form, the CDR3 reads TGTGCCAGCAGTTTAGGGTGGGATGAGCAGTTCTTC. Its protein is CASSLGWDEQFF.